Presented here are 5 T cell receptor beta chains from one specimen sequenced in a study of shared clonotypes between healthy human individuals. Here immunoSEQ multiplex PCR was the method, and the copy in TCRdb shows in-frame clones only, minus some. The sample includes about 550,000 clones, roughly 96% of them seen just once. Terminally differentiated effector memory CD45RA+ cells were excluded from the naive CD8 cells, which were CD45RO-negative and positively selected for CCR7. The sequenced sample was naive CD8+ T cells sorted from blood. These receptors originate from a woman in her twenties or thirties in good health.

The chain is built from TRBV27 and TRBJ2-7, with D perhaps TRBD2 (7 bases). The CDR3 spans 15 residues. Trimming took off 3 bases at V and 4 bases at J, with 16 bases between the two ends. CDR1 and CDR2 (germline): MNHEY, SMNVEV (reference sequence). The CDR3 region is CASSLGAGDWYEQYF. For the CDR3, the DNA is TGTGCCAGCAGTTTGGGGGCGGGAGATTGGTACGAGCAGTACTTC.

The sample holds one count of this clone. The chain combines TRBV2 with TRBJ1-5; D unresolved. V was pared by 9 bases and J by 6 bases, with 24 bases between. Germline CDR1 and CDR2: SNHLY and FYNNEI. This CDR3 is built from 16 residues. The CDR3 sequence: CASGKGGLWSGQPQHF. For the CDR3, the DNA is TGTGCCAGTGGCAAGGGCGGCCTCTGGTCGGGTCAGCCCCAGCATTTT.

The chain combines TRBV6-1 with TRBJ1-1; D gene uncertain. The CDR3 covers 11 residues. CDR1 and CDR2 from the germline V gene are MNHNS and SASEGT. Trimming cost V 8 bases and J 4 bases, with 8 bases left between them. CDR3 nucleotides: TGTGCCAGCCGGTCGGGCACTGAAGCTTTCTTT. Amino acid sequence: CASRSGTEAFF.

The chain employs TRBV7-9 and TRBJ2-1; 8 bases are a match to TRBD2. V shed 5 bases, J shed 10 bases, and the junction held 10 bases outside the gene matches. Germline lookup yields CDR1 SEHNR and CDR2 FQNEAQ (reference sequence). This CDR3 is 14 amino acids long. The CDR3 loop reads CASSLSGTSREQFF. CDR3 coding DNA: TGTGCCAGCAGCCTGTCCGGGACTAGTCGAGAGCAGTTCTTC.

The chain links TRBV7-6 to TRBJ2-1; 14 positions match TRBD2. The CDR3 has 16 residues. J was trimmed by 6 bases and V by 1 base; bases with no gene match: 2. CDR1 SGHVS and CDR2 FNYEAQ come from the germline V gene. CDR3 sequence reads: CASSLGGLAGVNEQFF. CDR3 coding DNA: TGTGCCAGCAGCTTAGGGGGACTAGCGGGAGTCAATGAGCAGTTCTTC.